Included here is one T cell receptor (beta chain) sequence, with context. Its antigen is not identified. The data originate from a study of cytomegalovirus exposure and HLA in healthy donors. Study-wide results and caveats: Later analysis found that TCR beta chains associated with HLA were more clonally expanded than other, equally common chains.

The PCR employed 60 Vbeta primers together with 13 Jbeta primers. The data were produced by immunoSEQ multiplex PCR, yet TCRdb's version contains in-frame clones alone and is incomplete. The table has some 120,000 clones, 80% to 85% seen once. The CDR3 runs to 18 residues. V lost 4 bases, J lost 4 bases, and 15 bases stayed unmatched. Germline V CDR1 and CDR2: MDHEN, SYDVKM. The receptor was derived from a man younger than 40 in good health and CMV-seropositive. The gene calls are TRBV28 and TRBJ2-2; 7 nucleotides agree with TRBD1. The sequencing input was PBMCs. The CDR3 DNA reads TGTGCCAGCAGTTCCCCGGGACAGAAAGGGCGAGTCACCGGGGAGCTGTTTTTT. It translates to CASSSPGQKGRVTGELFF.